The clone carrying this T cell receptor beta chain was observed at least ten times. This specimen comes from a study of neurological immune-mediated disorders. TCRdb reprocessed the 5' RACE reads via MiXCR and lists one record per CDR3 protein. The repertoire holds about 58,000 distinct CDR3 sequences, with 3% to 3.5% as singletons. The CDR3 has 13 residues. With 4 bases removed from V and 7 bases from J, the gap between germline ends came to 11 bases. Per the germline V gene, CDR1 is MRHNA and CDR2 is SNTAGT. Sequenced material: PBMCs. The rearrangement links TRBV6-4 to TRBJ1-5; D is uncertain. This receptor was obtained from a woman aged 60-75 years with multiple sclerosis. The CDR3 bases are TGTGCCAGCAGTGCGTCCCCGGAGCAGCCCCAGCATTTT. It specifies CASSASPEQPQHF.